This entry is about one TCR beta chain. V was trimmed by 0 bases and J by 5 bases, leaving 9 bases between them. In germline, CDR1 is SGHRS, CDR2 YFSETQ. The CDR3 spans 14 residues. TEMRA cells were FACS-enriched, with CD8+ and CD4+ T cells isolated negatively. Random hexamers were used to reverse transcribe an amount of about 0.5 to 1 ug RNA. MiXCR, applied by TCRdb to the immunoSEQ multiplex PCR reads, yields one record per CDR3 protein. In the table there are roughly 150,000 distinct CDR3 sequences, around 90% of which are singletons. These data belong to a study of CD8 T cells in Susac syndrome. The sequenced sample consisted of CD4+ T cells from PBMCs. The clonotype was recovered from a human donor in good health. This chain joins TRBV5-1 and TRBJ1-5, with D possibly TRBD1 on 6 matching bases. The CDR3, as DNA: TGCGCCAGCAGCTTGGGGGGGGCTGATCAGCCCCAGCATTTT. This encodes CASSLGGADQPQHF.